A selection of T cell receptor beta chains follows, all from one sample in a study of shared clonotypes between healthy human individuals. Clones were read by immunoSEQ multiplex PCR, and TCRdb kept only the in-frame ones, dropping some. The profile covers some 320,000 clones, with around 86% appearing a single time and about 16% taken by the ten largest. Sequenced: memory CD8+ T cells sorted from blood. Receptors originate from a man younger than 35 in good health. Each CDR3 is given with its conserved first and last residue. The D gene is left open where the match is weak. Size is omitted from some rows. Given values are once, few, many or a class for expanded clones.

>TRBJ1-1|NA|NA|TRBV5-1
TGCGCCAGCAGCTTCGGGGGGACTGAAGCTTTCTTT
CASSFGGTEAFF
>TRBJ2-7|NA|NA|TRBV18
TGTGCCAGCCGCCTTCTAATCACCTACGAGCAGTACTTC
CASRLLITYEQYF
>TRBJ1-1|TRBD1|NA|TRBV6-5
TGTGCCAGCAGGATGACAGGGGGCGGTGCTGAAGCTTTCTTT
CASRMTGGGAEAFF
>TRBJ2-1|NA|NA|TRBV5-6
TGTGCCAGCAGCTCAGGAAACTACAATGAGCAGTTCTTC
CASSSGNYNEQFF
>TRBJ2-2|NA|NA|TRBV11-2
TGTGCCAGCAGCTTAGAACTAGCTGGCACCGGGGAGCTGTTTTTT
CASSLELAGTGELFF
>TRBJ2-2|TRBD2|NA|TRBV5-4
TGTGCCAGCAGCTTGTTGACTAGCGGGAGGCACACCGGGGAGCTGTTTTTT
CASSLLTSGRHTGELFF
>TRBJ2-1|NA|NA|TRBV4-1
TGCGCCAGCAGCCAAGGGCTTTGGTATGAGCAGTTCTTC
CASSQGLWYEQFF
>TRBJ2-7|NA|once|TRBV7-2
TGTGCCAGCAGCTTAGATGGGACACTTATCCTCTACGAGCAGTACTTC
CASSLDGTLILYEQYF
>TRBJ1-6|NA|NA|TRBV4-1
TGCGCCAGCAGCCAAGTCCCGACTAACAGGTTACAGGGACCTGTAAGGCGGTCACCCCTCCACTTT
CASSQVPTNRLQGPVRRSPLHF
>TRBJ2-5|NA|few|TRBV11-2
TGTGCCAGCAGTCACGCCGGAGAGACCCAGTACTTC
CASSHAGETQYF
>TRBJ2-7|NA|NA|TRBV27
TGTGCCAGCAGCATGTATTGGGATCGGGAGCAGTACTTC
CASSMYWDREQYF
>TRBJ1-3|TRBD1|NA|TRBV14
TGTGCCAGCAGCCCCCACTATCCGACAGGGGTGGCGGGAAACACCATATATTTT
CASSPHYPTGVAGNTIYF
>TRBJ1-2|TRBD1|NA|TRBV19
TGTGCCAGTAATAGGGACAGAGACCACTATGGCTACACCTTC
CASNRDRDHYGYTF
>TRBJ2-2|NA|NA|TRBV9
TGTGCCAGCAGCGTAGTTGGCGGCCCGAACACCGGGGAGCTGTTTTTT
CASSVVGGPNTGELFF
>TRBJ1-2|NA|NA|TRBV27
TGTGCCAGCAGTTTATCGAGCAGCTATGGCTACACCTTC
CASSLSSSYGYTF
>TRBJ1-4|NA|NA|TRBV9
TGTGCCAGCAGCGTAGAGGGCGGTACTAATGAAAAACTGTTTTTT
CASSVEGGTNEKLFF
>TRBJ1-1|NA|NA|TRBV9
TGTGCCAGCAGCGCCCAAGGGGGGTGGGACACTGAAGCTTTCTTT
CASSAQGGWDTEAFF
>TRBJ1-6|NA|once|TRBV7-7
TGTGCTAGCAGCTTACAGGACGGCCTGAATTCACCCCTCCACTTT
CASSLQDGLNSPLHF
>TRBJ2-5|NA|NA|TRBV30
TGTGCCTGGAGTGTACTAGGGGAGACCCAGTACTTC
CAWSVLGETQYF
>TRBJ1-1|TRBD1|NA|TRBV9
TGTGCCAGCAGCCCCAGGGGGGGGTTAACACGAGTGACTGAAGCTTTCTTT
CASSPRGGLTRVTEAFF
>TRBJ2-3|NA|NA|TRBV27
TGTGCCAGCCGTTTGATTTCCCGCGGGACTGCCGAGTATTTT
CASRLISRGTAEYF
>TRBJ2-5|NA|many|TRBV2
TGTGCCAGCAGTGACTACGGGATCATAGGAGAGACCCAGTACTTC
CASSDYGIIGETQYF
>TRBJ2-6|NA|NA|TRBV18
TGTGCCAGCTCACTAGGGGGGGACAGTCGGGCCAACGTCCTGACTTTC
CASSLGGDSRANVLTF
>TRBJ2-3|TRBD2|NA|TRBV30
TGTGCCTGGAGTGCTAGCGGATTCACAGATACGCAGTATTTT
CAWSASGFTDTQYF
>TRBJ2-7|TRBD2|NA|TRBV7-9
TGTGCCAGCAGCTTAGTAGGAAGCGGGAGAGGGGACTACGAGCAGTACTTC
CASSLVGSGRGDYEQYF
>TRBJ2-7|TRBD2|NA|TRBV27
TGTGCCAGCAGTTTGACTAGCGGGGCAGACGAGCAGTACTTC
CASSLTSGADEQYF
>TRBJ1-5|NA|NA|TRBV2
TGTGCCAGCAGCCTCGGACGGGACAATCGGCCCCAGCATTTT
CASSLGRDNRPQHF
>TRBJ2-7|NA|NA|TRBV6-1
TGTGCCAGCAGTGAAGGAACCCACAGAGCCTACGAGCAGTACTTC
CASSEGTHRAYEQYF
>TRBJ2-3|TRBD1|NA|TRBV28
TGTGCCAGCAGTTTATTGGGGACAGACACAGATACGCAGTATTTT
CASSLLGTDTDTQYF
>TRBJ2-7|NA|few|TRBV11-1
TGTGCCAGCAGCGTCGGTACAGGAGATATCTACGAGCAGTACTTC
CASSVGTGDIYEQYF
>TRBJ2-3|TRBD2|NA|TRBV13
TGTGCCAGCAGCTTAGATGCGGGAGAAGATACGCAGTATTTT
CASSLDAGEDTQYF
>TRBJ2-5|NA|NA|TRBV4-1
TGCGCCAGCAGCGTGTACAGTTACCAAGAGACCCAGTACTTC
CASSVYSYQETQYF
>TRBJ1-1|NA|NA|TRBV27
TGTGCCAGCAGTCCAAAAGGGCAGGGACTGAACACTGAAGCTTTCTTT
CASSPKGQGLNTEAFF
>TRBJ2-7|TRBD2|NA|TRBV7-9
TGTGCCAGCAGCTTAGGCTTAGCGGGTATATCCGCCGTCGAGCAGTACTTC
CASSLGLAGISAVEQYF
>TRBJ2-5|NA|NA|TRBV7-9
TGTGCCAGCAGCTTGCTGCAAGAGACCCAGTACTTC
CASSLLQETQYF
>TRBJ1-4|TRBD1|NA|TRBV9
TGTGCCAGCAGCGTAGGGGACAGGAGTAATGAAAAACTGTTTTTT
CASSVGDRSNEKLFF
>TRBJ1-5|NA|NA|TRBV27
TGTGCCAGCAGTTTTCGACAAAGCAATCAGCCCCAGCATTTT
CASSFRQSNQPQHF
>TRBJ2-3|TRBD2|NA|TRBV10-1
TGCGCCAGCAGTGAGGGACTAGCGGGAACAGATACGCAGTATTTT
CASSEGLAGTDTQYF
>TRBJ2-7|NA|NA|TRBV4-1
TGCGCCAGCAGCCTTTCGCGGGAAGCCTACGAGCAGTACTTC
CASSLSREAYEQYF
>TRBJ2-7|TRBD2|NA|TRBV4-1
TGCGCCAGCAGCCAAGTTGGCGGACTAGCTAATAGCGAGCAGTACTTC
CASSQVGGLANSEQYF
>TRBJ2-7|NA|NA|TRBV4-1
TGCGCCAGCAGCCAAGCAGGTGGAGACGAGCAGTACTTC
CASSQAGGDEQYF
>TRBJ1-2|NA|NA|TRBV7-9
TGTGCCAGCAGCTTGGGGACACCCACCTATGGCTACACCTTC
CASSLGTPTYGYTF
>TRBJ2-7|NA|NA|TRBV27
TGTGCCAGCAGTACCCAAGGCCGGGACCCTCCCTACGAGCAGTACTTC
CASSTQGRDPPYEQYF
>TRBJ2-1|NA|NA|TRBV25-1
TGTGCCAGCAGAGACAGGTCCTACAATGAGCAGTTCTTC
CASRDRSYNEQFF
>TRBJ2-3|NA|NA|TRBV15
TGTGCCACCAGCAGAGGGACCTTACGCACAGATACGCAGTATTTT
CATSRGTLRTDTQYF
>TRBJ2-7|NA|NA|TRBV11-3
TGTGCCAGCAGCTTAGGCCTAGGCGGAACCTACGAGCAGTACTTC
CASSLGLGGTYEQYF
>TRBJ2-7|TRBD1|NA|TRBV29-1
TGCAGCGTTGAAGAAAACAGGGGCTACGAGCAGTACTTC
CSVEENRGYEQYF